These 10 T cell receptor beta chains were sequenced from one sample in a study of T cell repertoires in cytomegalovirus infection. From the reads, TCRdb called clonotypes with MiXCR, one entry per CDR3 protein. The sample lists about 300,000 distinct CDR3 sequences, over 20% occurring once. The sequenced sample was PBMCs. Receptor source: a human donor in good health (CMV status not recorded). Some clones in this sample may be carry-over from other donors' samples.

This clonotype was seen at least ten times. The J gene is TRBJ2-3, the V gene TRBV7-2; 9 positions agree with TRBD2. The CDR3 totals 13 residues. Germline CDR1 SGHTA, CDR2 FQGNSA. V dropped 5 bases and J dropped 7; count of bases not matched to a gene: 4. Written as DNA, the CDR3 is TGTGCCAGCAGCCAGACTAGCGGATATACGCAGTATTTT. It codes for CASSQTSGYTQYF.

The V and J genes are TRBV28 and TRBJ1-5; D remains ambiguous. The CDR3 totals 16 residues. CDR1 and CDR2 (germline): MDHEN, SYDVKM. With 5 bases removed from V and 4 bases from J, the gap between germline ends came to 18 bases. CDR3 region: CASSPEKGFGNQPQHF. The CDR3 nucleotides are TGTGCCAGCAGTCCCGAGAAAGGGTTTGGTAATCAGCCCCAGCATTTT.

This rearrangement joins TRBV6-2 or TRBV6-3 to TRBJ2-7; 8 nucleotides agree with TRBD2. V trimming: 6 bases; J trimming: 6 bases; junction bases outside the gene matches: 10. Germline CDR1 and CDR2: MNHEY and SVGEGT. The CDR3 runs 14 residues. CDR3 DNA: TGTGCCAGCAGCGATTTAGCGGGACGGGCCGAGCAGTACTTC. Its translation is CASSDLAGRAEQYF.

Notes on this clonotype: A much bigger clone sits one base away, suggesting this may be a read error. The rearrangement joins TRBV6-1 to TRBJ1-2; perhaps TRBD1 as D (5 bases). The CDR3 is 15 amino acids. Germline CDR1 is MNHNS and CDR2 is SASEGT. The CDR3 DNA sequence: TGTGCCAGCAGCTCTCCAGGGCAGGGCTTCTATGGCTACAGCTTC. Amino acid sequence: CASSSPGQGFYGYSF.

V usage is TRBV29-1 and J usage is TRBJ2-7; 7 bases line up with TRBD1. The CDR3 totals 12 residues. From germline, CDR1 is SQVTM and CDR2 ANQGSEA. J was trimmed by 5 bases and V by 4 bases; bases with no gene match: 5. The CDR3 DNA sequence: TGCAGCGTTGGGCAGGGGGTAGACGAGCAGTACTTC. Translating it yields CSVGQGVDEQYF.

The chain has TRBV27 and TRBJ1-5; D is ambiguous. This CDR3 has 16 residues. The V end was cut by 6 bases, the J end by 3 bases, with 18 bases between. The V gene's germline CDR1 is MNHEY and CDR2 SMNVEV (reference sequence). This CDR3 reads CASSPLISELNQPQHF. Here the CDR3 DNA reads TGTGCCAGCAGCCCGCTAATCTCAGAGCTCAATCAGCCCCAGCATTTT.

In its sample, this clonotype was seen many times. V usage is TRBV7-2 and J usage is TRBJ1-4; D perhaps matches TRBD1 (5 bases). Deletions cut 0 bases from V and 7 bases from J, with 12 bases between. The CDR3 runs to 15 residues. Looked up from germline, CDR1 is SGHTA and CDR2 is FQGNSA. For the CDR3, the DNA is TGTGCCAGCAGCTTAGCCCGCCAGGGCTTTGAAAAACTGTTTTTT. It codes for CASSLARQGFEKLFF. Using reference TRBV7-2 and TRBJ1-4 for the parts outside the CDR3, the full variable domain is GAGVSQSPSNKVTEKGKDVELRCDPISGHTALYWYRQSLGQGLEFLIYFQGNSAPDKSGLPSDRFSAERTGGSVSTLTIQRTQQEDSAVYLCASSLARQGFEKLFFGSGTQLSVL.

This clonotype was seen repeatedly, ten times or more. The chain has TRBV7-2 and TRBJ1-5, with unresolved D. V was shortened by 1 base and J by 3 bases, with 16 bases between the two germline ends. Germline loops: CDR1 SGHTA, CDR2 FQGNSA. This CDR3 has 17 amino acids. The CDR3 reads CASSLGFRTGSNQPQHF. CDR3 bases: TGTGCCAGCAGCTTAGGTTTCCGCACGGGATCCAATCAGCCCCAGCATTTT.

The gene calls are TRBV20-1 and TRBJ2-7, with 7 positions matching TRBD2. Germline CDR1 is DFQATT and CDR2 is SNEGSKA (reference sequence). Trimming cost V 0 bases and J 5 bases; bases outside gene matches: 13. The CDR3 has 16 residues. This CDR3 reads CSARDLSYGRKDEQYF. CDR3 sequence (DNA): TGCAGTGCTAGAGATTTGAGCTACGGGAGGAAGGACGAGCAGTACTTC.

This clonotype was counted at least ten times. The V call is TRBV7-2, the J call TRBJ2-1; 10 nucleotides agree with TRBD2. Germline V lookup: CDR1 SGHTA, CDR2 FQGNSA. Trimming removed 5 bases from V and 11 bases from J; junction bases left unmatched: 6. The CDR3 is 13 amino acids. The CDR3 region is CASSVTSGRKQFF. Here the CDR3 DNA reads TGTGCCAGCAGCGTGACTAGCGGGCGTAAGCAGTTCTTC.